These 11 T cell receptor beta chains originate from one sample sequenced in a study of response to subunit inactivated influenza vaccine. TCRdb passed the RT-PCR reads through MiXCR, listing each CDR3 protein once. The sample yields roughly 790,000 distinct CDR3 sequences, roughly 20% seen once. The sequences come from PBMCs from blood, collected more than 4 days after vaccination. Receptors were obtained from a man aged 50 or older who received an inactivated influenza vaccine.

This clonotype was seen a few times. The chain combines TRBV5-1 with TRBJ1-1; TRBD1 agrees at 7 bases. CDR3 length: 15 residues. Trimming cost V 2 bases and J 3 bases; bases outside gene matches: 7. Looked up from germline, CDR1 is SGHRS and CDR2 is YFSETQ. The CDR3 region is CASSFSPTGDTEAFF. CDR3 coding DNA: TGCGCCAGCAGCTTTTCCCCTACAGGGGACACTGAAGCTTTCTTT.

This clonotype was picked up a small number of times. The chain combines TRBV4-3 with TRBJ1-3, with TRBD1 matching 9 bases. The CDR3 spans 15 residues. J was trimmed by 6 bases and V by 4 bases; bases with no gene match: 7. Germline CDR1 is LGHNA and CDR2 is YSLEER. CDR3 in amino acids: CASSRGTGSENTIYF. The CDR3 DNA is TGCGCCAGCAGCCGTGGGACAGGGAGCGAAAACACCATATATTTT.

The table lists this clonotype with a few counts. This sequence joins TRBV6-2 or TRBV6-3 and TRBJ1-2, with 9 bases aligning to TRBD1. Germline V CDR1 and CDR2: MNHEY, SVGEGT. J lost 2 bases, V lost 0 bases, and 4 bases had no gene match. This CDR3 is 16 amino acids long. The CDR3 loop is CASSYSIGTGNYGYTF. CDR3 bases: TGTGCCAGCAGTTACTCGATAGGGACAGGGAACTATGGCTACACCTTC.

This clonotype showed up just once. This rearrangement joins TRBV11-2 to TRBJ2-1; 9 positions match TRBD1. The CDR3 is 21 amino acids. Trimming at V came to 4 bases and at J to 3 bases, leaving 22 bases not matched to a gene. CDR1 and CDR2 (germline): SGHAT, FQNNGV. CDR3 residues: CASSSHRDRDPSQDRYNEQFF. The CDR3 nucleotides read TGTGCCAGCAGCTCCCACCGGGACAGGGACCCTTCTCAGGATCGCTACAATGAGCAGTTCTTC.

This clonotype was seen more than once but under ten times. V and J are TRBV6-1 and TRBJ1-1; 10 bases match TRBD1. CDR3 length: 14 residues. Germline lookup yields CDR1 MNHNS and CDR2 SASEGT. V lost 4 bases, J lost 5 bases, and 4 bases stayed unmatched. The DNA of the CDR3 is TGTGCCAGCAGTGCGGACAGGGGGTCGACTGAAGCTTTCTTT. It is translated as CASSADRGSTEAFF.

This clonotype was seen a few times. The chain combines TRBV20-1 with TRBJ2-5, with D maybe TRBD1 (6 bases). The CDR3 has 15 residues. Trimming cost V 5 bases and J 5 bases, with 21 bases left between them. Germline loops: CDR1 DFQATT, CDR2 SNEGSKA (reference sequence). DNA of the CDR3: TGCAGTGCTGGGCCCCCCCAGGGGTTGTCGGAGACCCAGTACTTC. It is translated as CSAGPPQGLSETQYF.

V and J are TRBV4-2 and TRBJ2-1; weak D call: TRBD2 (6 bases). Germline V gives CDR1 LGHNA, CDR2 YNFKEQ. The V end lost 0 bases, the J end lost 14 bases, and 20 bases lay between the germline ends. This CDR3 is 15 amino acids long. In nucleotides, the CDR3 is TGTGCCAGCAGCCAAGATAGGGCGGGGCCGCTCGGGGAGTTCTTC. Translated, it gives CASSQDRAGPLGEFF.

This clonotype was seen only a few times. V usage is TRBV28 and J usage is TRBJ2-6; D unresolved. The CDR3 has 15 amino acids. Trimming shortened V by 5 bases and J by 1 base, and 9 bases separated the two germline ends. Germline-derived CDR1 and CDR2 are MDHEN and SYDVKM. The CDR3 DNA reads TGTGCCAGCAGTGCCGATAGGTCTGGGGCCAACGTCCTGACTTTC. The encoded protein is CASSADRSGANVLTF.

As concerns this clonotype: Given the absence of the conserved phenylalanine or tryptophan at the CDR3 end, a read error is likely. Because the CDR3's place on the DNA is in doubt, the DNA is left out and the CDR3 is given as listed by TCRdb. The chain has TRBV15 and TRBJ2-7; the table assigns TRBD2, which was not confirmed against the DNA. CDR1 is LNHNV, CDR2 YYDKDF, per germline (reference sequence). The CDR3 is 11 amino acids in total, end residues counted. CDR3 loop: CATSREETARS.

Here the CDR3 reads CASSTGTDYQETQYF. For the CDR3, the DNA is TGTGCCAGCAGTACCGGGACGGACTACCAAGAGACCCAGTACTTC. The rearrangement links TRBV3-1 to TRBJ2-5; D possibly matches TRBD1 or TRBD2 (5 bases each). The CDR3 loop spans 15 amino acids. The germline CDR1 and CDR2 sequences are LGHDT and YNNKEL (reference sequence). The V end was cut by 6 bases, the J end by 0 bases, with 14 bases between.

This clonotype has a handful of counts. The CDR3 spells CASSPRDSGEQYF. CDR3 nucleotides: TGCGCCAGCAGCCCCCGGGACTCGGGGGAGCAGTACTTC. V and J are TRBV5-1 and TRBJ2-7; the D gene is possibly TRBD2 (6 bases). Germline loops: CDR1 SGHRS, CDR2 YFSETQ. V gave up 4 bases and J gave up 7 bases, with 15 bases separating them. The CDR3 runs to 13 residues.